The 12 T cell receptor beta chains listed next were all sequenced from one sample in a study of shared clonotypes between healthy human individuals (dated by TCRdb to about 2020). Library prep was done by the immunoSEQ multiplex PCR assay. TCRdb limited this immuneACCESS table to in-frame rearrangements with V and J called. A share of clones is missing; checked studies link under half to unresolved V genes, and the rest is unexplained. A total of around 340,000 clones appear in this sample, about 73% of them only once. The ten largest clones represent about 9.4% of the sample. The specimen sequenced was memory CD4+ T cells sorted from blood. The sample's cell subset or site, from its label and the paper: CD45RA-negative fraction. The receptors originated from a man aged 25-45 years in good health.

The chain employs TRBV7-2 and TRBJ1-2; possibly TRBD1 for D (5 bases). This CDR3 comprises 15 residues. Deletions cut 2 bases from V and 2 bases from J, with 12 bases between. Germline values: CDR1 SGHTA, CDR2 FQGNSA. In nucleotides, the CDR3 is TGTGCCAGCAGCTTATTCGACAGAGAAAACTATGGCTACACCTTC. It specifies CASSLFDRENYGYTF.

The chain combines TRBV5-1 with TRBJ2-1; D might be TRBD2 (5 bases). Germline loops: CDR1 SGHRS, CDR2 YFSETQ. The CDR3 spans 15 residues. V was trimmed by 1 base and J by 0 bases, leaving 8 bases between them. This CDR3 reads CASSLTGSSYNEQFF. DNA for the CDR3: TGCGCCAGCAGCTTGACGGGAAGCTCCTACAATGAGCAGTTCTTC.

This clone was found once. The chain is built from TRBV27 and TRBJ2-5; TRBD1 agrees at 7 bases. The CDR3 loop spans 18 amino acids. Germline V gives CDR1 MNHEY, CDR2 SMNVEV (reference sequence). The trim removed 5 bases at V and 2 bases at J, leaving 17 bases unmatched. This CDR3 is CASSPSFLEPGQQETQYF. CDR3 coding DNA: TGTGCCAGCAGTCCCAGCTTCCTCGAACCGGGACAGCAAGAGACCCAGTACTTC.

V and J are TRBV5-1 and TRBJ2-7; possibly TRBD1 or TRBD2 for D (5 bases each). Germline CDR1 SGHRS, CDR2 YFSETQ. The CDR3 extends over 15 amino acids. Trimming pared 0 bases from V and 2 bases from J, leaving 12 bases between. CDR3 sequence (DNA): TGCGCCAGCAGCTTGGCCCCCCGGGGCGCCTACGAGCAGTACTTC. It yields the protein CASSLAPRGAYEQYF.

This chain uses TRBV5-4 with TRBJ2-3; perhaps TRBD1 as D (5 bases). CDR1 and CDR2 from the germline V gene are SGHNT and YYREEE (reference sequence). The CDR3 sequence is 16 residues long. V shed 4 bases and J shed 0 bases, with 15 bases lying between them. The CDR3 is CASSRLGESSTDTQYF. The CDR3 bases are TGTGCCAGCAGCAGGCTAGGGGAATCTAGCACAGATACGCAGTATTTT.

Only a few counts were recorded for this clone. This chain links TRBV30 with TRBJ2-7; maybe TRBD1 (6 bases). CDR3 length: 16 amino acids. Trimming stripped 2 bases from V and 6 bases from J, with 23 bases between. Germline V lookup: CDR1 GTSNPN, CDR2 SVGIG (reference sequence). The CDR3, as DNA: TGTGCCTGGAGTCCCCGCCGGGCAGGGGCGTCCGGCGAGCAGTACTTC. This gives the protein CAWSPRRAGASGEQYF.

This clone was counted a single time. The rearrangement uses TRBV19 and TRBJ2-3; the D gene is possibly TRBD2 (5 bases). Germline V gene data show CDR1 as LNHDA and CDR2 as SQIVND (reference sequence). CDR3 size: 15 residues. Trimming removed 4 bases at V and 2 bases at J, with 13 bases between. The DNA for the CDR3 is TGTGCCAGTAGTAAAGGAGGTCGGAACACAGATACGCAGTATTTT. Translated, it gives CASSKGGRNTDTQYF.

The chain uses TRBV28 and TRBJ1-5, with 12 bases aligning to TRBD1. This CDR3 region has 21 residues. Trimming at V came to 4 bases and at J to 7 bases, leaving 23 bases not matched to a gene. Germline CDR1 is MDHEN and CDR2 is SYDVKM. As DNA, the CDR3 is TGTGCCAGCAGTTCCCTGGCGCCAACCGGGACAGGGGGCCGGGCAGGGCAGCCCCAGCATTTT. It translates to CASSSLAPTGTGGRAGQPQHF. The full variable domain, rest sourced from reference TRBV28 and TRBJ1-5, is DVKVTQSSRYLVKRTGEKVFLECVQDMDHENMFWYRQDPGLGLRLIYFSYDVKMKEKGDIPEGYSVSREKKERFSLILESASTNQTSMYLCASSSLAPTGTGGRAGQPQHFGDGTRLSIL.

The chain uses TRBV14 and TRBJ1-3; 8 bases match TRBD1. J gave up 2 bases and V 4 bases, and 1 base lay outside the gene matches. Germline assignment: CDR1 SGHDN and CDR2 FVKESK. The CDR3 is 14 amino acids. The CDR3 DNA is TGTGCCAGCAGCCCGACAGGGGCTGGAAACACCATATATTTT. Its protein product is CASSPTGAGNTIYF.

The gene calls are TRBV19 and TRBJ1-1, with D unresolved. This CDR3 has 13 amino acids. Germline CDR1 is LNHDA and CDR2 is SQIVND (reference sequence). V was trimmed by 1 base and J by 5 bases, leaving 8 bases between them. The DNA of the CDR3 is TGTGCCAGTAGTATAGGGTGGGAAACTGAAGCTTTCTTT. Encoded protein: CASSIGWETEAFF.

CDR3 in amino acids: CASRLTGRKNIQYF. As DNA, the CDR3 is TGTGCCAGCAGATTGACAGGGCGCAAAAACATTCAGTACTTC. The chain couples TRBV6-1 to TRBJ2-4; 7 nucleotides line up with TRBD1. Germline V CDR1 and CDR2: MNHNS, SASEGT. This CDR3 has 14 amino acids. V was pared by 6 bases and J by 3 bases, with 5 bases of the junction left unmatched.

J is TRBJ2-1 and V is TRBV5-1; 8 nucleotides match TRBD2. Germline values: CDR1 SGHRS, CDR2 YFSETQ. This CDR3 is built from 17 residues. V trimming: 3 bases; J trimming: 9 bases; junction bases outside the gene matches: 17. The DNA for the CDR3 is TGCGCCAGCAGCTCCGGGGGGGTGCCGGGAGGACTTGGTGAGCAGTTCTTC. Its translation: CASSSGGVPGGLGEQFF.